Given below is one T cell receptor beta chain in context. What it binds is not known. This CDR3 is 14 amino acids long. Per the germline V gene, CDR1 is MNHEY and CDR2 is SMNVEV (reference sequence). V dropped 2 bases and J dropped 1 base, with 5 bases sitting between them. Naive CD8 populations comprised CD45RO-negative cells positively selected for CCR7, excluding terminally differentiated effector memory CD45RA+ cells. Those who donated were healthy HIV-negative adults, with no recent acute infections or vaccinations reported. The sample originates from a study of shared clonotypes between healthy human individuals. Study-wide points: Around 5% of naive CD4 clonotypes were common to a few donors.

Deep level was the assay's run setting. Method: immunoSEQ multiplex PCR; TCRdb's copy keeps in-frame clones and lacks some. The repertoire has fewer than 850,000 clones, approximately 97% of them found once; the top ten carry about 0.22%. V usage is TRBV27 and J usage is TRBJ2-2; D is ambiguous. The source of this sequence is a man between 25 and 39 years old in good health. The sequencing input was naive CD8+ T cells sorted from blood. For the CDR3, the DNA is TGTGCCAGCAGTTTAACCCGGAACACCGGGGAGCTGTTTTTT. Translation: CASSLTRNTGELFF.